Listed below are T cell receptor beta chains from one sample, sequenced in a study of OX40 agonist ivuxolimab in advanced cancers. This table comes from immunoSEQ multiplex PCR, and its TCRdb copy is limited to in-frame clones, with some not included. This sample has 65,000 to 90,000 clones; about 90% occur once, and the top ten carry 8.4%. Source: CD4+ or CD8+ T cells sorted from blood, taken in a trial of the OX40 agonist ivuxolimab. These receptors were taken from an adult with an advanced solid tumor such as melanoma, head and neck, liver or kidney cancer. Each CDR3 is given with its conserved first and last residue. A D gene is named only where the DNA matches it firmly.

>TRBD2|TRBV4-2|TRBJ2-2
CASSQEAAGLAGGKTGELFF
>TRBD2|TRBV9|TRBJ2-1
CASSVGLAGVRSEQFF
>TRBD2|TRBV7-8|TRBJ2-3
CASSRLAGGDTQYF
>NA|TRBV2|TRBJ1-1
CASSEGWGATEAFF
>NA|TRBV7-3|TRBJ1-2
CASSSPGQGFDGYTF
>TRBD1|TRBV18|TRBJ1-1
CASSGTGGFTEAFF
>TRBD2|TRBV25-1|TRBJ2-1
CASSEGSGRSNEQFF
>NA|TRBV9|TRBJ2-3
CASSVEAGSTDTQYF
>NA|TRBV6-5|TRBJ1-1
CASSLIQGSEAFF
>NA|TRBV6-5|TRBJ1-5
CASSYSREEGQPQHF
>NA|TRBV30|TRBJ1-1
CAWSLGESEAFF
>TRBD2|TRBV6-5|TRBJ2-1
CASSYATGGVNEQFF
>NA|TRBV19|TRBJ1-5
CASSIDLEASGQPQHF
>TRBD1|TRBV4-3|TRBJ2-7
CASSQDTGGYEQYF
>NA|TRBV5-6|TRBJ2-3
CASSLLAGTDTQYF
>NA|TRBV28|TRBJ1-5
CASSLRFSQPQHF
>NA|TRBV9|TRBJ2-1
CASSVESGTHEQFF
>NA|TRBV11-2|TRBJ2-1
CASSWASKQFF
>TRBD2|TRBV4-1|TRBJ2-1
CASSQVASGTPYNEQFF
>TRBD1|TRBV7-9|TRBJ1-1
CASSLGTGGEAFF
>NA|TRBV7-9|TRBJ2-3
CASSLVVVEEDSSTDTQYF
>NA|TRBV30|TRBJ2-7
CAWSVFQYEQYF
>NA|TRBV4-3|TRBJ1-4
CASSQDKNEKLFF
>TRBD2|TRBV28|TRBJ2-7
CASSFSGGSYEQYF
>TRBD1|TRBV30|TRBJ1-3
CAWSLGTGPSGNTIYF
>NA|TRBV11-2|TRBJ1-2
CASSLGEENYGYTF
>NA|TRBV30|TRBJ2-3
CAWSVPEGFGDTQYF